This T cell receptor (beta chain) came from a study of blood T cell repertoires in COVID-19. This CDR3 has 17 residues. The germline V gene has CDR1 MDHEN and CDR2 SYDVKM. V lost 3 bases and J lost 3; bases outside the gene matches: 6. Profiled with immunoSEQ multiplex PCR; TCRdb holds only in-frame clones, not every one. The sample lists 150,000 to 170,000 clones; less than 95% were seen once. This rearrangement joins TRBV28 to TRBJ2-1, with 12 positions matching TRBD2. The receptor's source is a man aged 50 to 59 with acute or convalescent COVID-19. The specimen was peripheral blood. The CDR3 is CASSLDRTSGNYNEQFF. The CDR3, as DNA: TGTGCCAGCAGTTTGGACCGGACTAGCGGGAACTACAATGAGCAGTTCTTC.